This T cell receptor (beta chain) came from a study of blood T cell repertoires in COVID-19. Overall study: Sample material is recorded as cDNA or gDNA derived from T cells, B-cell-depleted T cells, or PBMCs.

V was pared by 5 bases and J by 4 bases, with 11 bases between. Germline V gene data show CDR1 as SGHTA and CDR2 as FQGNSA. The CDR3 length is 13 residues. As regards this clone: Other DNA sequences in this sample translate to the same CDR3.

This table comes from immunoSEQ multiplex PCR, and its TCRdb copy is limited to in-frame clones, with some not included. The table records more than 110,000 clones, 79% of them present only once. J is TRBJ2-5 and V is TRBV7-2; D might be TRBD2 (5 bases). Sequencing was done on a sample of peripheral blood. The receptor's source is a man aged 55 to 69 with acute or convalescent COVID-19. CDR3 loop: CASSVRGPETQYF. The CDR3 coding sequence is TGTGCCAGCAGCGTCCGAGGGCCAGAGACCCAGTACTTC.